This is a list of T cell receptor beta chains from one sample in a study of PD-1 blockade in classical Hodgkin lymphoma. Repertoires were generated with immunoSEQ multiplex PCR, while TCRdb's copy carries only in-frame clones and drops some. The sample yields under 75,000 clones, 88% seen once. The starting material was peripheral blood mononuclear cells (PBMCs), obtained before the second cycle of nivolumab. The receptors were gathered from a human donor with classical Hodgkin lymphoma. CDR3s leave out the opening cysteine and the closing phenylalanine or tryptophan.

v_gene,j_gene,CDR3aa
TRBV4-1,TRBJ1-2,ASSQDVSGIQGGYT
TRBV5-1,TRBJ1-4,ASSFQGNEKLF
TRBV19,TRBJ2-7,ASGTGVYEQY
TRBV7-9,TRBJ1-2,ASSRSGTRLYSYT
TRBV4-1,TRBJ1-1,ASHLEGVNMNTEAF
TRBV6-1,TRBJ1-4,ASNRGLREKLF
TRBV6-5,TRBJ2-7,ASSYSARMGSYEQY
TRBV5-1,TRBJ1-3,ASSLDSLGNTIY
TRBV10-1,TRBJ2-1,ASTPPEGERDSYNEQF
TRBV28,TRBJ1-2,ASSQTDSGTYGYT
TRBV5-6,TRBJ2-7,ASSLGGRVEQY
TRBV20-1,TRBJ1-2,SAPIQNDYT
TRBV6-6,TRBJ2-7,ASTPLGGSYEQY
TRBV7-9,TRBJ2-7,ASSLEAGATYEQY
TRBV5-1,TRBJ2-3,ASSGTSGRADTQY
TRBV6-1,TRBJ1-6,ASSVDQNSPLH
TRBV5-1,TRBJ1-1,ASSRGTENTEAF
TRBV2,TRBJ1-5,ASSDRRTAGNQPQH
TRBV2,TRBJ1-6,ASRGLKRGAPSSYNSPLH
TRBV7-9,TRBJ1-1,ASSFRQVNTEAF
TRBV5-1,TRBJ2-1,ASSPTGSGGSYNEQF
TRBV2,TRBJ1-2,ASSSGERSRGYT
TRBV5-1,TRBJ2-3,ASSRDRPTDTQY
TRBV7-9,TRBJ1-2,ASSPRDSYT
TRBV5-1,TRBJ2-7,ASRGTLFYEQY
TRBV6-6,TRBJ1-3,ASNEPSSGNTIY
TRBV6-6,TRBJ2-7,ASRPFSGSSYEQY